The present entry profiles one T cell receptor beta chain with its context. The CDR3 sequence is 15 residues long. Trimming cost V 3 bases and J 2 bases; bases outside gene matches: 4. Germline loops: CDR1 LNHNV, CDR2 YYDKDF (reference sequence). The data originate from a study of blood T cell repertoires in COVID-19. Study-wide context: Acute and convalescent COVID-19 samples came from the United States, Italy and Spain.

Clones were read by immunoSEQ multiplex PCR, and TCRdb kept only the in-frame ones, dropping some. Counted here are 200,000 to 300,000 clones, around 87% occurring once; the ten biggest clones make up about 2.1%. The sequencing sample was made of peripheral blood. The chain uses TRBV15 and TRBJ2-7; 10 bases map to TRBD2. The receptor was derived from a woman aged 45 to 65 with acute or convalescent COVID-19. In DNA form, the CDR3 reads TGTGCCACCAGCAGGGAGCGGGAGGGCCCCTACGAGCAGTACTTC. Its translation is CATSREREGPYEQYF. The variable domain in full, completed from reference TRBV15 and TRBJ2-7, reads DAMVIQNPRYQVTQFGKPVTLSCSQTLNHNVMYWYQQKSSQAPKLLFHYYDKDFNNEADTPDNFQSRRPNTSFCFLDIRSPGLGDTAMYLCATSREREGPYEQYFGPGTRLTVT.